The next 21 T cell receptor beta chains were all read from a single sample in a study of shared clonotypes between healthy human individuals. Sequenced by immunoSEQ multiplex PCR; TCRdb stores in-frame clones only, minus some. The sample consists of about a million clones, about 76% of them appearing once. Material for sequencing was memory CD4+ T cells sorted from blood. Sample subset: CD45RA-negative fraction. These receptors were taken from a man between 18 and 29 years old in good health.

The J gene is TRBJ2-5, the V gene TRBV2, with 8 bases lining up with TRBD2. The CDR3 extends over 13 amino acids. CDR1 is SNHLY and CDR2 is FYNNEI in the germline V gene. The trim removed 8 bases at V and 5 bases at J, leaving 7 bases unmatched. The DNA of the CDR3 is TGTGCCAGCGCGGGGGGCGGCGGGGAGACCCAGTACTTC. Protein: CASAGGGGETQYF.

The chain combines TRBV6-5 with TRBJ1-5; D unclear. Trimming left V 4 bases short and J 0 bases short, with 10 bases between. This CDR3 comprises 15 residues. From germline, CDR1 is MNHEY and CDR2 SVGAGI. The DNA for the CDR3 is TGTGCCAGCAGTTCCTCATGGACTAGCAATCAGCCCCAGCATTTT. Its translation is CASSSSWTSNQPQHF.

The chain is built from TRBV7-9 and TRBJ1-2; maybe TRBD1 (6 bases). V was cut by 3 bases and J by 0 bases, with 11 bases left in between. The CDR3 is 15 residues long. The germline V gene has CDR1 SEHNR and CDR2 FQNEAQ (reference sequence). The CDR3, as DNA: TGTGCCAGCAGCTTTAAACAGGGAGCTAACTATGGCTACACCTTC. Translation gives CASSFKQGANYGYTF.

V and J are TRBV28 and TRBJ1-2; 9 bases are shared with TRBD1. Germline CDR1 and CDR2: MDHEN and SYDVKM. Trimming removed 2 bases from V and 4 bases from J; junction bases left unmatched: 2. The CDR3 is 14 amino acids. CDR3 sequence (DNA): TGTGCCAGCAGTTTACCGGACAGGGGCTATGGCTACACCTTC. It yields the protein CASSLPDRGYGYTF.

Concerning this clone itself: The same CDR3 also results from other DNA sequences found in this sample. The rearrangement uses TRBV18 and TRBJ2-5; D perhaps matches TRBD1 (6 bases). The V and J ends lost 3 bases and 4 bases respectively, with 9 bases between them. The CDR3 runs to 13 residues. The germline V gene has CDR1 KGHSH and CDR2 LQKENI. The CDR3 region is CASSPGTLETQYF. Written as DNA, the CDR3 is TGTGCCAGCTCACCGGGGACACTAGAGACCCAGTACTTC.

The chain's CDR3 is CSVTGGGFSTDTQYF. The CDR3 bases are TGCAGCGTCACCGGCGGAGGGTTCAGCACAGATACGCAGTATTTT. V is TRBV29-1 and J is TRBJ2-3; maybe TRBD2 (6 bases). This CDR3 spans 15 amino acids. CDR1 is SQVTM and CDR2 is ANQGSEA in the germline V gene. With 6 bases removed from V and 0 bases from J, the gap between germline ends came to 16 bases.

This chain links TRBV9 with TRBJ2-7; 9 bases line up with TRBD2. In germline, CDR1 is SGDLS, CDR2 YYNGEE. Germline trimming cut 4 bases from V and 4 bases from J; bases unmatched to any gene: 9. The CDR3 runs to 15 residues. CDR3 amino acids: CASSTNGLASYEQYF. DNA for the CDR3: TGTGCCAGCAGCACCAACGGACTAGCGTCGTACGAGCAGTACTTC.

For this clone: A far more abundant clone sits one base away, making this likely a read error. The chain joins TRBV10-3 to TRBJ2-5; D remains unclear. The assigned J gene may be wrong: the sequence end matches TRBJ2-7 better. Germline CDR1 and CDR2: ENHRY and SYGVKD. The CDR3 contains 11 residues. Written as DNA, the CDR3 is TGTGCCATCAGTGAAGGCTACGAGCAGTACTTC. This sequence encodes CAISEGYEQYF.

V and J are TRBV7-8 and TRBJ2-1, with a tentative D call TRBD2 (7 bases). The CDR3 has 15 residues. The ends were cut back, 6 bases at V and 5 bases at J, with 17 bases in the middle. CDR1 is SGHVS, CDR2 FQNEAQ, per germline. The CDR3 nucleotides are TGTGCCAGCAGGCGAGGGGGAGGGGGTCACAATGAGCAGTTCTTC. Residues: CASRRGGGGHNEQFF.

The chain has TRBV7-2 and TRBJ2-1, with D hard to call. The CDR3 has 14 residues. Trimming left V 1 base short and J 3 bases short, with 7 bases between. Germline V lookup: CDR1 SGHTA, CDR2 FQGNSA. This CDR3 reads CASSLEGGYNEQFF. The CDR3 DNA is TGTGCCAGCAGCTTAGAGGGTGGCTACAATGAGCAGTTCTTC.

The chain uses TRBV2 and TRBJ1-2, with TRBD1 matching over 11 bases. V gave up 6 bases and J gave up 4 bases; unmatched junction bases: 7. The CDR3 is made up of 15 amino acids. Germline values: CDR1 SNHLY, CDR2 FYNNEI. The CDR3 sequence: CASSKGQGVSYGYTF. In nucleotides, the CDR3 is TGTGCCAGCAGCAAGGGACAGGGGGTTTCCTATGGCTACACCTTC.

The gene calls are TRBV18 and TRBJ2-5; D is possibly TRBD1 or TRBD2 (6 bases each). This CDR3 comprises 15 residues. Trimming left V 6 bases short and J 1 base short, with 15 bases between. CDR1 KGHSH and CDR2 LQKENI come from the germline V gene. CDR3 bases: TGTGCCAGCTCCCGGGCCGGGGGCCTCCAAGAGACCCAGTACTTC. Translation gives CASSRAGGLQETQYF.

A remark on this clone: The junction departs from the called germline gene at one end, perhaps through a read error. The CDR3 coding sequence is TGTGCCAGCACCTTACAGGGCCTCTATGGCTACACCTTC. Protein sequence: CASTLQGLYGYTF. The chain recombines TRBV7-9 with TRBJ1-2, with a possible D match to TRBD1 (6 bases). Germline CDR1 SEHNR, CDR2 FQNEAQ (reference sequence). This CDR3 comprises 13 residues. Full variable domain (remainder filled in from reference TRBV7-9 and TRBJ1-2): DTGVSQNPRHKITKRGQNVTFRCDPISEHNRLYWYRQTLGQGPEFLTYFQNEAQLEKSRLLSDRFSAERPKGSFSTLEIQRTEQGDSAMYLCASTLQGLYGYTFGSGTRLTVV.

The chain couples TRBV6-1 to TRBJ2-3; TRBD1 agrees at 7 bases. J gave up 3 bases and V 6 bases, and 9 bases lay outside the gene matches. CDR3 length: 15 residues. CDR1 and CDR2 from the germline V gene are MNHNS and SASEGT. CDR3 sequence reads: CASSKDRVKTDTQYF. CDR3 nucleotides: TGTGCCAGCAGCAAAGACAGGGTAAAAACAGATACGCAGTATTTT.

The chain couples TRBV7-2 to TRBJ2-7; TRBD2 agrees at 9 bases. This CDR3 contains 17 residues. V was clipped by 5 bases and J by 3 bases; unmatched bases: 14. The germline gives CDR1 SGHTA, CDR2 FQGNSA. The CDR3 region is CASSPLPISGSRYEQYF. In nucleotides, the CDR3 is TGTGCCAGCAGCCCCCTCCCTATTAGCGGGAGTCGCTACGAGCAGTACTTC.

This clone was seen a handful of times. The chain is built from TRBV5-4 and TRBJ1-2; D is perhaps TRBD1 (5 bases). The germline CDR1 and CDR2 sequences are SGHNT and YYREEE (reference sequence). This CDR3 is 13 amino acids long. Trimming removed 3 bases at V and 7 bases at J, with 13 bases between. CDR3 amino acids: CASSYVEGLGYTF. The CDR3 region has the DNA TGTGCCAGCAGCTACGTCGAGGGGCTTGGCTACACCTTC.

The chain recombines TRBV25-1 with TRBJ1-1; weak D call: TRBD1 (5 bases). CDR1 is MGHDK and CDR2 is SYGVNS in the germline V gene. The CDR3 runs 16 residues. The V and J ends lost 3 bases and 1 base respectively, with 15 bases between them. The CDR3 DNA reads as TGTGCCAGCAGTGACCCCCGGCAGGGACCGAACACTGAAGCTTTCTTT. This sequence encodes CASSDPRQGPNTEAFF.

Turning to this clone: This sample includes further DNA sequences coding for the same CDR3. V and J are TRBV2 and TRBJ2-7; D not resolved. Trimming took off 6 bases at V and 0 bases at J, with 6 bases between the two ends. The CDR3 contains 12 residues. Germline assignment: CDR1 SNHLY and CDR2 FYNNEI. The CDR3 reads CASSASSYEQYF. DNA of the CDR3: TGTGCCAGCAGCGCAAGCTCCTACGAGCAGTACTTC.

This rearrangement joins TRBV2 to TRBJ2-2; 8 bases line up with TRBD2. The CDR3 is 13 amino acids. Germline CDR1 and CDR2: SNHLY and FYNNEI. Trimming at V came to 9 bases and at J to 7 bases, leaving 7 bases not matched to a gene. CDR3: CASSGNGVGELFF. As DNA, the CDR3 is TGTGCCAGTAGCGGGAATGGTGTCGGGGAGCTGTTTTTT.

The V gene is TRBV28, the J gene TRBJ2-3; D not certain. Between the trimmed V and J ends, which lost 3 bases and 4 bases, there was a span of 11 bases. The CDR3 runs to 14 residues. The germline V gene has CDR1 MDHEN and CDR2 SYDVKM. CDR3 sequence reads: CASSLVGAADTQYF. In nucleotides, the CDR3 is TGTGCCAGCAGTTTGGTGGGCGCGGCAGATACGCAGTATTTT.

The chain recombines TRBV10-3 with TRBJ2-1, with 9 nucleotides matching TRBD2. V lost 5 bases to trimming and J lost 3 bases; unmatched junction nucleotides: 8. Germline values: CDR1 ENHRY, CDR2 SYGVKD. The CDR3 is 16 residues long. CDR3 in DNA: TGTGCCATCAGTCCCTCCCTAGCGGGAAGCTACAATGAGCAGTTCTTC. Its protein product is CAISPSLAGSYNEQFF.